This T cell receptor (beta chain) is drawn from a study of blood T cells in healthy people across ages. Next came a second PCR, run for about 7 to 12 cycles, which used a sample-barcoded 5' primer along with a J-beta primer mix. TCRdb analysed the 5' RACE reads with MiXCR anew, one entry per CDR3 protein. The sample yields about 800,000 distinct CDR3 sequences, less than 60% seen once. This clonotype has just a few counts. The receptor comes from a man of 80 years or more in good health. Sequenced: blood.

CDR3 in DNA: TGCGCCAGCAGCCTCAGGGGTTTTGAGACCCAGTACTTC. Protein product: CASSLRGFETQYF. The rearrangement uses TRBV5-1 and TRBJ2-5; TRBD1 is a possible D gene (6 bases). There are 13 residues in the CDR3. Trimming removed 4 bases from V and 5 bases from J, with 12 bases in between. Germline V gene lookup returns CDR1 SGHRS and CDR2 YFSETQ.